The next 2 T cell receptor beta chains were all read from a single sample in a study of patients and donors after allogeneic stem cell transplantation. TCRdb fed the RT-PCR reads into MiXCR, producing one record per CDR3 protein. Among about 960,000 distinct CDR3 sequences listed, more than 15% were seen once. The sequencing sample was made of blood, either unsorted or a sorted T cell fraction (not recorded which). The receptors were sampled from a human donor who was either an allogeneic HSCT recipient or a stem cell or donor lymphocyte infusion donor (not recorded which). It is not recorded whose cells these are; they may come from a transplant donor.

The chain has TRBV30 and TRBJ2-3; D may be TRBD1 (5 bases). Trimming stripped 0 bases from V and 6 bases from J, with 16 bases between. The CDR3 runs 15 residues. From germline, CDR1 is GTSNPN and CDR2 SVGIG (reference sequence). Here the CDR3 reads CAWSVDGADTDTQYF. CDR3 coding DNA: TGTGCCTGGAGTGTAGATGGGGCGGACACGGATACGCAGTATTTT.

This clonotype was seen many times. The rearrangement uses TRBV12-3 or TRBV12-4 and TRBJ1-2; tentative D call: TRBD1 (5 bases). The CDR3 totals 14 residues. V was cut by 3 bases and J by 1 base, with 9 bases left in between. This chain's CDR3 is CASSFRQYNYGYTF. CDR3 DNA: TGTGCCAGCAGTTTCCGACAGTATAACTATGGCTACACCTTC.